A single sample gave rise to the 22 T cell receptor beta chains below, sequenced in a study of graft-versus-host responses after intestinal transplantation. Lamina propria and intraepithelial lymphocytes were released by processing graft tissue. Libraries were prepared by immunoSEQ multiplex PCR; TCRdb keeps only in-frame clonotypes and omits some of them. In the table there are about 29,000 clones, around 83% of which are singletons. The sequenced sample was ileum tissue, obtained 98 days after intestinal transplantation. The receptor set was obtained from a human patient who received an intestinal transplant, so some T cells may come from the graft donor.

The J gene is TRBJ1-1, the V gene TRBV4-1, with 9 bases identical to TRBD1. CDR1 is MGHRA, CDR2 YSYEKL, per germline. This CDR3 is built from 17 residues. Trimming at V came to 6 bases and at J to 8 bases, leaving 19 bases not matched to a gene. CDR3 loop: CASRATGGLFVGPEAFF. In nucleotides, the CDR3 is TGCGCCAGCAGGGCCACAGGGGGCCTATTCGTAGGGCCCGAAGCTTTCTTT.

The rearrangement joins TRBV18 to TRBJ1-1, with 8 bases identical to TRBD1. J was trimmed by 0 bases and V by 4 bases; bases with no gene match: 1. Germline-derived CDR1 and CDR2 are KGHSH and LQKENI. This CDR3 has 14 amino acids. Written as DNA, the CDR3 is TGTGCCAGCTCACGACAGGGGATGAACACTGAAGCTTTCTTT. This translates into CASSRQGMNTEAFF. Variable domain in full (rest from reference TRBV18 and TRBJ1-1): NAGVMQNPRHLVRRRGQEARLRCSPMKGHSHVYWYRQLPEEGLKFMVYLQKENIIDESGMPKERFSAEFPKEGPSILRIQQVVRGDSAAYFCASSRQGMNTEAFFGQGTRLTVV.

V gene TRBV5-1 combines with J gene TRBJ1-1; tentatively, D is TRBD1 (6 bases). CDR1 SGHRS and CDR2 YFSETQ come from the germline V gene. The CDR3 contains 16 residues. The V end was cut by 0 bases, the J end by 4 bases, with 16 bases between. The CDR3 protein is CASSLGQASGSTEAFF. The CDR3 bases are TGCGCCAGCAGCTTGGGACAGGCCTCCGGTAGCACTGAAGCTTTCTTT. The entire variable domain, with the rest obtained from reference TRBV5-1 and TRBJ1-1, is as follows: KAGVTQTPRYLIKTRGQQVTLSCSPISGHRSVSWYQQTPGQGLQFLFEYFSETQRNKGNFPGRFSGRQFSNSRSEMNVSTLELGDSALYLCASSLGQASGSTEAFFGQGTRLTVV.

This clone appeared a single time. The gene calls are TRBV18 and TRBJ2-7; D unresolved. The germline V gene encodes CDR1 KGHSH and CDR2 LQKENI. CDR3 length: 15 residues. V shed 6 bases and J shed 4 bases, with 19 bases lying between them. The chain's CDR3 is CASSISSKGLYEQYF. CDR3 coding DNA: TGTGCCAGCTCCATATCAAGTAAAGGATTATACGAGCAGTACTTC.

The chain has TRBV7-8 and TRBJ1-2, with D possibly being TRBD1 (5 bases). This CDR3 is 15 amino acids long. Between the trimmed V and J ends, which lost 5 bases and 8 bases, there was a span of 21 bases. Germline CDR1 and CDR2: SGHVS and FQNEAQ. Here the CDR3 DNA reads TGTGCCAGCAGCCCCAGCGCACAGGCGTCTATGGGCTACACCTTC. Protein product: CASSPSAQASMGYTF.

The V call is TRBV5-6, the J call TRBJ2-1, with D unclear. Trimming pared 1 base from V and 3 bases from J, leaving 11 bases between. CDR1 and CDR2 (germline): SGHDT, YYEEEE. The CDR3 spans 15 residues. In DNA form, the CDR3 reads TGTGCCAGCAGCTTGCGCCTTGACGACTACAATGAGCAGTTCTTC. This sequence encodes CASSLRLDDYNEQFF. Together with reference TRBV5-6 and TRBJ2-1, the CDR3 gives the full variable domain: DAGVTQSPTHLIKTRGQQVTLRCSPKSGHDTVSWYQQALGQGPQFIFQYYEEEERQRGNFPDRFSGHQFPNYSSELNVNALLLGDSALYLCASSLRLDDYNEQFFGPGTRLTVL.

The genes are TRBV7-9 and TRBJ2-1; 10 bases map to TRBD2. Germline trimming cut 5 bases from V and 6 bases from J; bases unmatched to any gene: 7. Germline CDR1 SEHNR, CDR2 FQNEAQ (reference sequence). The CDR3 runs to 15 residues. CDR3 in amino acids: CASSQTLAGSNEQFF. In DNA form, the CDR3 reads TGTGCCAGCAGCCAGACACTAGCGGGGTCCAATGAGCAGTTCTTC.

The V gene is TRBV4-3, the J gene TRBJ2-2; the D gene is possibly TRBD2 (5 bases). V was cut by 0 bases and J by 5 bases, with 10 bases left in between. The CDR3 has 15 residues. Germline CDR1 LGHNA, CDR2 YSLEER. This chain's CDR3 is CASSQDSAGTGELFF. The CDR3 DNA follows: TGCGCCAGCAGCCAAGATAGTGCGGGTACCGGGGAGCTGTTTTTT.

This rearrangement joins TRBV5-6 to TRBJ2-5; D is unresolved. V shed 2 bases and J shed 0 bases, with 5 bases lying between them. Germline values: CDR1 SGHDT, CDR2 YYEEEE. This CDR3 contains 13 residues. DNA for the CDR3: TGTGCCAGCAGCTTCTGGAACCAAGAGACCCAGTACTTC. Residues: CASSFWNQETQYF.

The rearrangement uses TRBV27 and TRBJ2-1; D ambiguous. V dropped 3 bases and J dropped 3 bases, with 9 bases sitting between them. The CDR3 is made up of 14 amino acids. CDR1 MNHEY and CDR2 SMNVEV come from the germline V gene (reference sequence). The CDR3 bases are TGTGCCAGCAGTTTGGGCAGACTCTACAATGAGCAGTTCTTC. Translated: CASSLGRLYNEQFF.

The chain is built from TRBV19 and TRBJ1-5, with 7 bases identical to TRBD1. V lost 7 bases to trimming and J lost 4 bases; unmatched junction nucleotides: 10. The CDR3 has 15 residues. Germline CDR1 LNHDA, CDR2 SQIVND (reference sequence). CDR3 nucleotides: TGTGCCAGTAAGGGCCCGAACAGGGGTAATCAGCCCCAGCATTTT. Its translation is CASKGPNRGNQPQHF.

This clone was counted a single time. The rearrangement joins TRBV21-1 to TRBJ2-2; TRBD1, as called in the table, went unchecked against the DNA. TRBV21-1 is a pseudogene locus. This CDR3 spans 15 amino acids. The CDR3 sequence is CASTSAGQGNWELFF. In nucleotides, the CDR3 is TGTGCCAGCACCTCGGCAGGACAGGGTAATTGGGAGCTGTTTTTT.

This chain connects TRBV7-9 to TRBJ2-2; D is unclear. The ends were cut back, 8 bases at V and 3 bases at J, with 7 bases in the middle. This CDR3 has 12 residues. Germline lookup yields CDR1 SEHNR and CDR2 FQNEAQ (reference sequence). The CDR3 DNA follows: TGTGCCAGCCCGAAGGACACCGGGGAGCTGTTTTTT. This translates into CASPKDTGELFF. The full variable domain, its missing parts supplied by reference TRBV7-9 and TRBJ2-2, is DTGVSQNPRHKITKRGQNVTFRCDPISEHNRLYWYRQTLGQGPEFLTYFQNEAQLEKSRLLSDRFSAERPKGSFSTLEIQRTEQGDSAMYLCASPKDTGELFFGEGSRLTVL.

CDR3 amino acids: CASSGRTGAPDTQYF. CDR3 DNA: TGTGCCAGCAGCGGCCGGACAGGGGCCCCAGATACGCAGTATTTT. The chain joins TRBV9 to TRBJ2-3, with 9 bases aligning to TRBD1. The germline CDR1 and CDR2 sequences are SGDLS and YYNGEE. The CDR3 loop spans 15 amino acids. The ends lost 3 bases at V and 4 bases at J; junction bases unmatched: 6.

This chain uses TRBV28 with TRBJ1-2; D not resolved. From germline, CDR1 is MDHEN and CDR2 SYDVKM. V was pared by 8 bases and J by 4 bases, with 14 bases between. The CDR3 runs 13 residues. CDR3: CASLPVTAYGYTF. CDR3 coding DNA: TGTGCCAGCCTACCAGTAACCGCCTATGGCTACACCTTC.

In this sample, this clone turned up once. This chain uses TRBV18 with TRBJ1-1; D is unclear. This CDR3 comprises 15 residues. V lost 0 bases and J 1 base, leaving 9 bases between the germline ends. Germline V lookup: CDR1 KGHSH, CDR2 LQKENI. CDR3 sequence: CASSPPGRPNTEAFF. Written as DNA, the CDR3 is TGTGCCAGCTCACCACCAGGGCGACCGAACACTGAAGCTTTCTTT.

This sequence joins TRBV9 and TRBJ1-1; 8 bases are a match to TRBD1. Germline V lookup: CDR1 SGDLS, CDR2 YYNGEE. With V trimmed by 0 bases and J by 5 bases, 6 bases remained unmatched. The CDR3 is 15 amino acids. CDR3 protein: CASSVEITGGTEAFF. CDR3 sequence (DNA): TGTGCCAGCAGCGTAGAGATTACAGGGGGGACTGAAGCTTTCTTT.

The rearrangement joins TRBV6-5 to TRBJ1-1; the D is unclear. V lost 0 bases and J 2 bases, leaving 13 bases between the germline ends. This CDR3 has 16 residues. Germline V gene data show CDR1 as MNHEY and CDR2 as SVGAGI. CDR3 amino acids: CASSYSVEELNTEAFF. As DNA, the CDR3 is TGTGCCAGCAGTTACTCGGTGGAGGAACTTAACACTGAAGCTTTCTTT.

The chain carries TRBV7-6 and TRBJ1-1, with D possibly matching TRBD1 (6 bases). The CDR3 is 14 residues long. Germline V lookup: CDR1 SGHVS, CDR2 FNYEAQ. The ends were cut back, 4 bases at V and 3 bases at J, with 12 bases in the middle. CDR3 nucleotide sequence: TGTGCCAGCAGCTCAAGGGGGACCGACACTGAAGCTTTCTTT. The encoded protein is CASSSRGTDTEAFF.

CDR3 DNA sequence: TGTGCCAGCACAAAGGCCGGACAGGCGCAAGAGACCCAGTACTTC. It translates to CASTKAGQAQETQYF. The V gene is TRBV7-9, the J gene TRBJ2-5; 7 bases map to TRBD1. V dropped 7 bases and J dropped 2; count of bases not matched to a gene: 10. Germline V CDR1 and CDR2: SEHNR, FQNEAQ (reference sequence). The CDR3 extends over 15 amino acids.

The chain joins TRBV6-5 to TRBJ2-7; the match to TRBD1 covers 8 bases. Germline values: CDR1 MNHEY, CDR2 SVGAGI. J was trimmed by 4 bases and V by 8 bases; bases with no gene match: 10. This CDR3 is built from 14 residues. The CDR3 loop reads CASSGTGWDYEQYF. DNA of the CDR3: TGTGCCAGCTCCGGGACAGGATGGGATTACGAGCAGTACTTC.

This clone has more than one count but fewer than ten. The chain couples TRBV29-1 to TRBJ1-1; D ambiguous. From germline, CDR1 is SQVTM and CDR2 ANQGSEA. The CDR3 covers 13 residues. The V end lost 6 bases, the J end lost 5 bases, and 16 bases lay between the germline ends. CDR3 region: CSVDVRGATEAFF. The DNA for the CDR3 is TGCAGCGTCGACGTACGGGGTGCAACTGAAGCTTTCTTT.